This TCR beta chain comes out of a study of blood T cell repertoires in COVID-19. Here immunoSEQ multiplex PCR was the method, and the copy in TCRdb shows in-frame clones only, minus some. The data hold roughly 150,000 clones, with around 87% observed a single time. This CDR3 has 15 amino acids. This sequence joins TRBV21-1 and TRBJ2-7; whether TRBD2, the table's D call, matches the DNA was not checked. TRBV21-1 is a known pseudogene. This TCR was recovered from an elderly woman with COVID-19, enrolled during active disease. What was sequenced was peripheral blood. The CDR3 region is CASSGRLAGGCEQYF. In DNA form, the CDR3 reads TGTGCCAGCAGCGGCCGACTAGCGGGAGGGTGCGAGCAGTACTTC.